These 16 T cell receptor beta chains originate from one sample sequenced in a study of Graves' ophthalmopathy and Graves' hyperthyroidism. TCR beta CDR3 amplification used RNA transcripts. The first round was an RT-PCR with HTBI primers, and the second round was a multiplex PCR. Each CDR3 protein is one row after TCRdb ran MiXCR on the multiplex PCR reads. The table lists over 650,000 distinct CDR3 sequences, roughly two fifths of them singletons. Sequenced input: peripheral blood. The source is an adult man with Graves' ophthalmopathy.

This clonotype was seen at least ten times. This sequence joins TRBV2 and TRBJ1-5; 8 nucleotides line up with TRBD1. Germline CDR1 is SNHLY and CDR2 is FYNNEI. The CDR3 sequence is 14 residues long. J gave up 6 bases and V 4 bases, and 5 bases lay outside the gene matches. CDR3 in DNA: TGTGCCAGCAGTGGGGACAGGCAAACTCAGCCCCAGCATTTT. It encodes CASSGDRQTQPQHF.

V gene TRBV29-1 combines with J gene TRBJ2-5; 11 bases are a match to TRBD2. The CDR3 has 14 residues. The V segment lost 4 bases and the J segment 4 bases; nucleotides outside the gene matches: 5. Germline CDR1 reads SQVTM; CDR2 reads ANQGSEA. The CDR3 DNA follows: TGCAGCGTTGGACTAGCGGGAATTTCAGAGACCCAGTACTTC. Translating it yields CSVGLAGISETQYF. Using reference TRBV29-1 and TRBJ2-5 for the parts outside the CDR3, the full variable domain is SAVISQKPSRDICQRGTSLTIQCQVDSQVTMMFWYRQQPGQSLTLIATANQGSEATYESGFVIDKFPISRPNLTFSTLTVSNMSPEDSSIYLCSVGLAGISETQYFGPGTRLLVL.

V and J are TRBV5-5 and TRBJ2-1; D call uncertain. The DNA end is more similar to TRBJ2-7, so the J call may be wrong. The CDR3 sequence is 12 residues long. From germline, CDR1 is SGHKS and CDR2 YYEKEE (reference sequence). CDR3 region: CASSLKVGEQYF. The CDR3 DNA reads as TGTGCCAGCAGCTTAAAGGTCGGTGAGCAGTACTTC.

The V and J genes are TRBV7-9 and TRBJ1-2, with TRBD1 matching over 7 bases. The germline V gene has CDR1 SEHNR and CDR2 FQNEAQ (reference sequence). The CDR3 contains 14 residues. J was trimmed by 3 bases and V by 2 bases; bases with no gene match: 3. The CDR3 DNA reads TGTGCCAGCAGCTTACAGGGGGGGCACTATGGCTACACCTTC. This codes for CASSLQGGHYGYTF.

Written as DNA, the CDR3 is TGCAGTGCTAGAGATGGGGGGGGATATGGCTACACCTTC. Amino acids: CSARDGGGYGYTF. V is TRBV20-1 and J is TRBJ1-2; D possibly corresponds to TRBD1 (5 bases). Germline V CDR1 and CDR2: DFQATT, SNEGSKA (reference sequence). CDR3 length equals 13 residues. V dropped 0 bases and J dropped 5 bases, with 10 bases sitting between them.

The chain combines TRBV3-1 with TRBJ2-6, with D maybe TRBD2 (6 bases). Germline V gives CDR1 LGHDT, CDR2 YNNKEL (reference sequence). Trimming pared 1 base from V and 14 bases from J, leaving 15 bases between. CDR3 size: 14 residues. The CDR3 DNA follows: TGTGCCAGCAGCCAAGGGAAGCGGGCCGACCTCCTGACTTTC. Amino acids: CASSQGKRADLLTF.

This chain connects TRBV19 to TRBJ2-5; 9 bases line up with TRBD2. This CDR3 region has 14 residues. The J segment lost 4 bases and the V segment lost 6 bases, leaving 6 bases of the junction unmatched. Looked up from germline, CDR1 is LNHDA and CDR2 is SQIVND (reference sequence). The CDR3: CASSERGVGETQYF. The CDR3 DNA is TGTGCCAGTAGCGAGCGGGGGGTTGGAGAGACCCAGTACTTC.

This clonotype appeared many times. The chain uses TRBV10-3 and TRBJ2-5; unclear D gene. The CDR3 consists of 11 residues. Trimming cost V 7 bases and J 0 bases, with 3 bases left between them. Looked up from germline, CDR1 is ENHRY and CDR2 is SYGVKD. Here the CDR3 reads CAIKNQETQYF. CDR3 in DNA: TGTGCCATCAAAAACCAAGAGACCCAGTACTTC.

As regards this clonotype: Sequence at one end of the junction differs from germline and may be a read error. The V call is TRBV7-9, the J call TRBJ1-1; weak D call: TRBD1 (5 bases). This CDR3 is 12 amino acids long. Germline lookup yields CDR1 SEHNR and CDR2 FQNEAQ (reference sequence). This chain's CDR3 is CASSFMDTEVFF. The CDR3 DNA reads TGTGCCAGCAGCTTTATGGACACTGAAGTTTTCTTT.

This clonotype showed up many times. V gene TRBV6-6 combines with J gene TRBJ1-2; the D gene is possibly TRBD1 (5 bases). Trimming took 11 bases from V and 2 from J, leaving 9 bases between them. Germline loops: CDR1 MNHNY, CDR2 SVGAGI (reference sequence). CDR3 length: 11 residues. The CDR3 sequence is CAAAGNYGYTF. In DNA form, the CDR3 reads TGTGCCGCAGCAGGGAACTATGGCTACACCTTC.

The V gene is TRBV2, the J gene TRBJ2-7; TRBD1 agrees at 9 bases. With V trimmed by 3 bases and J by 7 bases, 7 bases remained unmatched. The CDR3 covers 14 residues. Germline V gene sequence: CDR1 SNHLY, CDR2 FYNNEI. Here the CDR3 DNA reads TGTGCCAGCAGTGATGGGACAGGGATGGATGAGCAGTACTTC. This codes for CASSDGTGMDEQYF.

For this clonotype: A much larger clonotype is one base distant, so this may be a read error. This chain links TRBV2 with TRBJ2-7; TRBD1 might be the D (6 bases). Per germline, CDR1 SNHLY and CDR2 FYNNEI. There are 13 residues in the CDR3. The CDR3 sequence: CASSDTGHYEQHF. DNA for the CDR3: TGTGCCAGCAGTGACACGGGACACTACGAGCAGCACTTC.

This clonotype has at least ten counts. Here the CDR3 DNA reads TGTGCCAGCAGCCCGGGACAGGGATTCGAGACCCAGTACTTC. Encoded protein: CASSPGQGFETQYF. The gene calls are TRBV5-6 and TRBJ2-5, with 9 bases lining up with TRBD1. Germline V gene lookup returns CDR1 SGHDT and CDR2 YYEEEE. The V gene end was trimmed by 4 bases and the J gene end by 5 bases; junction bases not matched to a gene: 6. The CDR3 is 14 residues long. The full variable domain, its missing parts supplied by reference TRBV5-6 and TRBJ2-5, is DAGVTQSPTHLIKTRGQQVTLRCSPKSGHDTVSWYQQALGQGPQFIFQYYEEEERQRGNFPDRFSGHQFPNYSSELNVNALLLGDSALYLCASSPGQGFETQYFGPGTRLLVL.

The chain joins TRBV7-8 to TRBJ1-4; perhaps TRBD1 as D (5 bases). The V gene lost 1 base and the J gene lost 7 bases, with 10 bases spanning the gap. Per the germline V gene, CDR1 is SGHVS and CDR2 is FQNEAQ. There are 14 residues in the CDR3. The CDR3: CASSLEITGEKLFF. The DNA of the CDR3 is TGTGCCAGCAGCTTAGAAATCACAGGTGAAAAACTGTTTTTT. Full variable domain (outside the CDR3, taken from reference TRBV7-8 and TRBJ1-4): GAGVSQSPRYKVAKRGQDVALRCDPISGHVSLFWYQQALGQGPEFLTYFQNEAQLDKSGLPSDRFFAERPEGSVSTLKIQRTQQEDSAVYLCASSLEITGEKLFFGSGTQLSVL.

The CDR3 coding sequence is TGTGCCTGGATTCAGGGGGCGATAGAGTACTTC. Translating gives CAWIQGAIEYF. V gene TRBV7-9 combines with J gene TRBJ2-7; 8 bases fit TRBD1. J lost 11 bases, V lost 11 bases, and 11 bases had no gene match. This CDR3 is 11 amino acids long. From germline, CDR1 is SEHNR and CDR2 FQNEAQ (reference sequence).

A few counts support this clonotype. The chain recombines TRBV2 with TRBJ1-2, with D unclear. The V and J ends lost 8 bases and 7 bases respectively, with 23 bases between them. The CDR3 is 15 amino acids. Germline lookup yields CDR1 SNHLY and CDR2 FYNNEI. The CDR3, as DNA: TGTGCCAGCCTCTTCACTGGAAACCAACCTTCTGGCTACACCTTC. Amino acids: CASLFTGNQPSGYTF.